These 22 T cell receptor beta chains were sequenced from one sample in a study of control samples from healthy donors and cancer patients. Sequencing was performed with immunoSEQ multiplex PCR; in TCRdb, only in-frame clones are kept and a portion is missing. Of 120,000 to 150,000 clones listed, roughly nine tenths are singletons. Sequenced sample: blood. All receptors come from a man aged 18 to 29 in good health.

The chain employs TRBV5-1 and TRBJ2-5; D is possibly TRBD1 or TRBD2 (5 bases each). The V end lost 1 base, the J end lost 10 bases, and 26 bases lay between the germline ends. Germline V lookup: CDR1 SGHRS, CDR2 YFSETQ. CDR3 length: 17 residues. CDR3 protein: CASSLLPGTDGARDQYF. CDR3 nucleotide sequence: TGCGCCAGCAGCTTGCTCCCGGGAACGGACGGCGCCAGGGACCAGTACTTC.

This chain joins TRBV19 and TRBJ2-3, with 7 bases lining up with TRBD2. The CDR3 covers 16 residues. The germline V gene encodes CDR1 LNHDA and CDR2 SQIVND (reference sequence). V gave up 4 bases and J gave up 1 base; unmatched junction bases: 8. The CDR3 nucleotides are TGTGCCAGTAGTACTCAGGGACGGGGGGGCACAGATACGCAGTATTTT. This sequence encodes CASSTQGRGGTDTQYF.

The gene calls are TRBV12-5 and TRBJ2-5; unclear D gene. V lost 0 bases to trimming and J lost 5 bases, with 10 bases between them. The germline gives CDR1 LGHNT, CDR2 FRNRAP. This CDR3 is built from 14 residues. The CDR3 spells CASGLVPPLETQYF. The CDR3 region has the DNA TGTGCTAGTGGTTTGGTACCCCCGTTGGAGACCCAGTACTTC.

This chain joins TRBV7-9 and TRBJ1-1; D is unresolved. The CDR3 has 12 residues. Deletions cut 5 bases from V and 4 bases from J, with 8 bases between. Germline CDR1 SEHNR, CDR2 FQNEAQ (reference sequence). CDR3 region: CASSPRGTEAFF. CDR3 nucleotide sequence: TGTGCCAGCAGCCCGCGGGGCACTGAAGCTTTCTTT.

Here the CDR3 reads CASSLPGTGVFYGYTF. The CDR3, as DNA: TGTGCCAGCAGCTTGCCCGGGACAGGGGTTTTCTATGGCTACACCTTC. V gene TRBV7-9 combines with J gene TRBJ1-2; 10 positions agree with TRBD1. Trimming removed 3 bases from V and 4 bases from J; junction bases left unmatched: 8. The CDR3 covers 16 residues. CDR1 SEHNR and CDR2 FQNEAQ come from the germline V gene (reference sequence).

The gene calls are TRBV28 and TRBJ2-3, with 7 bases fitting TRBD1. V trimming: 4 bases; J trimming: 1 base; junction bases outside the gene matches: 5. CDR3 length: 15 residues. Germline lookup yields CDR1 MDHEN and CDR2 SYDVKM. CDR3 DNA: TGTGCCAGCAGTTACAGGGGATATGGCACAGATACGCAGTATTTT. Protein product: CASSYRGYGTDTQYF.

CDR3 protein: CASSLTSRISNQPQHF. CDR3 DNA: TGTGCCAGCAGTTTGACCTCCCGAATTAGCAATCAGCCCCAGCATTTT. The rearrangement links TRBV28 to TRBJ1-5; D not resolved. The germline V gene has CDR1 MDHEN and CDR2 SYDVKM. The CDR3 runs 16 residues. V was shortened by 3 bases and J by 0 bases, with 12 bases between the two germline ends.

The chain combines TRBV20-1 with TRBJ1-3; D remains ambiguous. V was pared by 3 bases and J by 0 bases, with 15 bases between. The CDR3 is made up of 16 amino acids. Germline-derived CDR1 and CDR2 are DFQATT and SNEGSKA (reference sequence). CDR3 region: CSASFVGQSSGNTIYF. In DNA form, the CDR3 reads TGCAGTGCTAGTTTTGTCGGGCAGAGCTCTGGAAACACCATATATTTT.

The chain is built from TRBV7-9 and TRBJ2-7, with unresolved D. The CDR3 spans 12 residues. The ends were cut back, 1 base at V and 6 bases at J, with 7 bases in the middle. Germline V gene data show CDR1 as SEHNR and CDR2 as FQNEAQ (reference sequence). The CDR3 sequence is CASSLGHPEQYF. CDR3 DNA sequence: TGTGCCAGCAGCTTAGGGCACCCCGAGCAGTACTTC.

V is TRBV3-1 (or the pseudogene TRBV3-2) and J is TRBJ1-3, with 7 nucleotides matching TRBD1. Trimming took 6 bases from V and 0 from J; bases not matched to a gene: 2. The CDR3 is 14 residues long. Germline V gene lookup returns CDR1 LGHDT and CDR2 YNNKEL (reference sequence). CDR3 amino acids: CASRGTVSGNTIYF. The CDR3 nucleotides read TGTGCCAGCAGGGGGACAGTCTCTGGAAACACCATATATTTT.

The gene calls are TRBV6-1 and TRBJ1-2, with 8 bases fitting TRBD1. Germline loops: CDR1 MNHNS, CDR2 SASEGT. J was trimmed by 4 bases and V by 0 bases; bases with no gene match: 4. The CDR3 sequence is 15 residues long. The CDR3 region is CASSEAETGVYGYTF. The CDR3 nucleotides read TGTGCCAGCAGTGAAGCGGAGACAGGGGTCTATGGCTACACCTTC.

The chain is built from TRBV5-1 and TRBJ1-3; the D gene is possibly TRBD1 (5 bases). Germline V gene sequence: CDR1 SGHRS, CDR2 YFSETQ. This CDR3 has 15 amino acids. Trimming shortened V by 1 base and J by 3 bases, and 11 bases separated the two germline ends. The CDR3 DNA sequence: TGCGCCAGCAGCTTGCTGGGGGGAGGTGGAAACACCATATATTTT. Translating gives CASSLLGGGGNTIYF.

About this clone itself: This sample also contains other DNA sequences that code for the same CDR3. This chain links TRBV7-9 with TRBJ1-3; D gene ambiguous. The CDR3 is 14 amino acids. Germline V gives CDR1 SEHNR, CDR2 FQNEAQ (reference sequence). V lost 2 bases to trimming and J lost 2 bases, with 7 bases between them. The CDR3 here is CASSLYRAGNTIYF. In nucleotides, the CDR3 is TGTGCCAGCAGCTTATACCGAGCTGGAAACACCATATATTTT. The variable domain in full, with the rest retrieved from reference TRBV7-9 and TRBJ1-3, is DTGVSQNPRHKITKRGQNVTFRCDPISEHNRLYWYRQTLGQGPEFLTYFQNEAQLEKSRLLSDRFSAERPKGSFSTLEIQRTEQGDSAMYLCASSLYRAGNTIYFGEGSWLTVV.

The CDR3 DNA is TGCGCCAGCAGCTTGGGAGGGGCAAGCAATCAGCCCCAGCATTTT. Amino acids: CASSLGGASNQPQHF. The V gene is TRBV5-1, the J gene TRBJ1-5; the D gene is possibly TRBD1 (5 bases). This CDR3 is 15 amino acids long. CDR1 is SGHRS, CDR2 YFSETQ, per germline. The germline V and J ends were trimmed by 0 bases and 1 base, with 8 bases remaining between them.

V gene TRBV2 combines with J gene TRBJ2-3; TRBD2 matches at 9 bases. With 6 bases clipped from V and 5 bases from J, the junction kept 6 bases outside the gene matches. Germline lookup yields CDR1 SNHLY and CDR2 FYNNEI. There are 14 residues in the CDR3. The CDR3 sequence: CASSAGGHIDTQYF. CDR3 DNA sequence: TGTGCCAGCAGCGCGGGGGGGCATATAGATACGCAGTATTTT.

V and J are TRBV6-5 and TRBJ2-5, with 8 bases that match TRBD2. There are 16 residues in the CDR3. V lost 1 base, J lost 2 bases, and 6 bases stayed unmatched. CDR1 and CDR2 from the germline V gene are MNHEY and SVGAGI. Written as DNA, the CDR3 is TGTGCCAGCAGTTACTTGCCGGGGGGGATGCAAGAGACCCAGTACTTC. Protein sequence: CASSYLPGGMQETQYF.

V is TRBV5-1 and J is TRBJ2-1; TRBD1 aligns across 7 bases. The CDR3 totals 14 residues. V gave up 7 bases and J gave up 5 bases; unmatched junction bases: 9. Germline CDR1 and CDR2: SGHRS and YFSETQ. The CDR3 reads CASREGQADNEQFF. CDR3 nucleotides: TGCGCCAGCCGAGAAGGACAGGCAGACAATGAGCAGTTCTTC.

This clone was seen only a few times. This sequence joins TRBV5-1 and TRBJ1-2; perhaps TRBD1 as D (6 bases). The V gene's germline CDR1 is SGHRS and CDR2 YFSETQ. CDR3 length: 14 residues. Between the trimmed V and J ends, which lost 8 bases and 8 bases, there was a span of 22 bases. The CDR3 reads CASNPSPGGGGYTF. CDR3 coding DNA: TGCGCCAGTAACCCATCCCCCGGGGGGGGCGGCTACACCTTC. Full variable domain (missing parts from reference TRBV5-1 and TRBJ1-2): KAGVTQTPRYLIKTRGQQVTLSCSPISGHRSVSWYQQTPGQGLQFLFEYFSETQRNKGNFPGRFSGRQFSNSRSEMNVSTLELGDSALYLCASNPSPGGGGYTFGSGTRLTVV.

The chain is built from TRBV30 and TRBJ2-3; 10 positions agree with TRBD2. Germline lookup yields CDR1 GTSNPN and CDR2 SVGIG (reference sequence). Germline trimming cut 5 bases from V and 4 bases from J; bases unmatched to any gene: 6. There are 14 residues in the CDR3. As DNA, the CDR3 is TGTGCCTGGGCCGGGACTAGCGTCTCAGATACGCAGTATTTT. It is translated as CAWAGTSVSDTQYF. Filled out from reference TRBV30 and TRBJ2-3, the complete variable domain reads SQTIHQWPATLVQPVGSPLSLECTVEGTSNPNLYWYRQAAGRGLQLLFYSVGIGQISSEVPQNLSASRPQDRQFILSSKKLLLSDSGFYLCAWAGTSVSDTQYFGPGTRLTVL.

The chain carries TRBV6-1 and TRBJ1-5, with D tentatively TRBD1 (6 bases). Trimming pared 0 bases from V and 6 bases from J, leaving 12 bases between. This CDR3 region has 15 residues. Germline lookup yields CDR1 MNHNS and CDR2 SASEGT. The CDR3 reads CASSEAWLGAQPQHF. CDR3 in DNA: TGTGCCAGCAGTGAAGCTTGGTTGGGGGCTCAGCCCCAGCATTTT.

The chain has TRBV19 and TRBJ1-1, with D perhaps matching TRBD1 (6 bases). This CDR3 has 14 amino acids. Deletions cut 6 bases from V and 2 bases from J, with 13 bases between. In germline, CDR1 is LNHDA, CDR2 SQIVND (reference sequence). The CDR3 nucleotides read TGTGCCAGTAGGGAACAGGGTTTCAACACTGAAGCTTTCTTT. Translating it yields CASREQGFNTEAFF.

The chain uses TRBV7-2 and TRBJ2-7; 7 positions match TRBD1. V lost 1 base to trimming and J lost 0 bases; unmatched junction nucleotides: 3. The CDR3 runs to 15 residues. Germline V gene lookup returns CDR1 SGHTA and CDR2 FQGNSA. The DNA of the CDR3 is TGTGCCAGCAGCTTAGTGGGACAGAGCTCCTACGAGCAGTACTTC. Residues: CASSLVGQSSYEQYF.